In this sample, the clone carrying this TCR beta chain turned up many times. Antigen: not known. The data derive from a study of neurological immune-mediated disorders. Study-wide points: A possible signature appeared as one related-CDR3 cluster, in which phylogenetic grouping placed the repertoires of 18 of 34 multiple sclerosis patients. Multiple sclerosis, the disease with the least TCR clonal expansion, fell below healthy controls, whereas HTLV-1-associated myelopathy showed the most.

Synthesis of cDNA used 5'RACE (with 10-nucleotide random UMIs). The authors obtained over 180 million TCR-beta sequences from 15-18 subjects per sequencing run. TCRdb independently ran MiXCR on the 5' RACE reads; one entry per CDR3 protein. The profile shows under 80,000 distinct CDR3 sequences, approximately 4.1% of them singletons. The clonotype originates from a man under 40 with multiple sclerosis. Input material: PBMCs.

The CDR3 DNA reads TGCAGTGTTTCAAAACAGGGGACTGAAGCTTTCTTT. Its translation: CSVSKQGTEAFF. The chain couples TRBV20-1 to TRBJ1-1; 7 bases align to TRBD1. The germline CDR1 and CDR2 sequences are DFQATT and SNEGSKA (reference sequence). The CDR3 loop spans 12 amino acids. V lost 7 bases, J lost 5 bases, and 7 bases stayed unmatched.